The rows below give T cell receptor beta chains drawn from one sample of a study of cytomegalovirus exposure and HLA in healthy donors. Measured with immunoSEQ multiplex PCR; TCRdb has only the in-frame clones, and not every one. The sample holds about 150,000 clones, more than 60% seen once. The sample consisted of PBMCs. The receptor source for this set is a man younger than 40 in good health and CMV-seropositive. CDR3s include the opening cysteine and the closing phenylalanine or tryptophan. A D gene is named only where the DNA matches it firmly. Not all rows give a size; the values are once, few, many and, for expanded clones, a class.

CASSIEGWPGSQETQYF,TGTGCCAGTAGTATAGAAGGATGGCCGGGTTCCCAAGAGACCCAGTACTTC,TRBJ2-5,TRBV19,17,.,.
CASSRETGMNTEAFF,TGCGCCAGCAGCCGTGAGACAGGCATGAACACTGAAGCTTTCTTT,TRBJ1-1,TRBV10-1,15,few,.
CATSREGAVQALGFF,TGTGCCACCAGCAGAGAGGGAGCAGTTCAAGCCCTCGGGTTCTTC,TRBJ2-1,TRBV15,15,.,.
CASSPPRGAGGSYEQYF,TGTGCCAGCTCACCACCCCGGGGAGCGGGAGGTTCATACGAGCAGTACTTC,TRBJ2-7,TRBV18,17,.,TRBD2
CAGLNRVGYGYTF,TGTGCCGGACTGAACAGGGTGGGCTATGGCTACACCTTC,TRBJ1-2,TRBV30,13,.,.
CAISGIQGTSPLHF,TGTGCCATCAGTGGTATACAGGGAACTTCACCCCTCCACTTT,TRBJ1-6,TRBV10-3,14,.,.
CASSIGSGIRGQPQHF,TGTGCCAGTAGTATAGGTAGCGGGATCCGGGGACAGCCCCAGCATTTT,TRBJ1-5,TRBV19,16,few,.
CASITGNNHNEQFF,TGTGCCAGCATTACAGGGAACAATCACAATGAGCAGTTCTTC,TRBJ2-1,TRBV6-5,14,.,.
CASSRLTGAGYNEQFF,TGTGCCAGCAGCCGACTCACAGGGGCGGGCTACAATGAGCAGTTCTTC,TRBJ2-1,TRBV5-5,16,.,TRBD1
CASRPGSLYEQYF,TGTGCCAGCAGGCCCGGGTCCCTCTACGAGCAGTACTTC,TRBJ2-7,TRBV6-5,13,.,.
CASSLTGRSNQPQHF,TGTGCCAGCAGCTTAACGGGGAGAAGCAATCAGCCCCAGCATTTT,TRBJ1-5,TRBV7-3,15,.,.
CASRWTGGDEKLFF,TGTGCCAGCCGGTGGACAGGGGGGGATGAAAAACTGTTTTTT,TRBJ1-4,TRBV6-6,14,.,TRBD1
CASSPPGRGPSGANVLTF,TGTGCCAGCTCACCACCGGGCAGGGGACCTTCTGGGGCCAACGTCCTGACTTTC,TRBJ2-6,TRBV18,18,once,.
CASNRRGQPTYGYTF,TGTGCCAGTAACCGTAGAGGACAGCCAACCTATGGCTACACCTTC,TRBJ1-2,TRBV19,15,.,.
CASSLWYSGSHEQYF,TGTGCCAGCAGTTTATGGTACAGCGGGAGCCACGAGCAGTACTTC,TRBJ2-7,TRBV27,15,.,TRBD2
CASSYVPRDTSADQETQYF,TGTGCCAGCAGCTACGTACCTCGGGACACCTCGGCGGACCAAGAGACCCAGTACTTC,TRBJ2-5,TRBV7-6,19,.,.
CASSPRSGDGSTEAFF,TGTGCCAGCTCTCCGAGGTCGGGAGATGGCTCGACTGAAGCTTTCTTT,TRBJ1-1,TRBV18,16,once,.
CASRGQDRVGEKLFF,TGTGCCAGTCGGGGGCAAGACAGGGTCGGTGAAAAACTGTTTTTT,TRBJ1-4,TRBV6-6,15,.,TRBD1
CASSILDQETQYF,TGTGCCAGTAGTATCTTAGACCAAGAGACCCAGTACTTC,TRBJ2-5,TRBV19,13,.,.
CASSFWTTAPSTEAFF,TGCGCCAGCAGCTTCTGGACAACGGCGCCCAGCACTGAAGCTTTCTTT,TRBJ1-1,TRBV5-1,16,.,.
CASSKRRGQNNEQFF,TGTGCCAGCAGCAAACGTCGGGGACAGAACAATGAGCAGTTCTTC,TRBJ2-1,TRBV21-1,15,.,.
CAWSVGGRGYTF,TGTGCCTGGAGTGTAGGAGGGCGCGGCTACACCTTC,TRBJ1-2,TRBV30,12,.,.
CASTNAGANVLTF,TGTGCCAGCACTAACGCCGGGGCCAACGTCCTGACTTTC,TRBJ2-6,TRBV11-3,13,.,.
CASSLGDREPYNEQFF,TGTGCCAGCAGCTTAGGAGACAGGGAGCCCTACAATGAGCAGTTCTTC,TRBJ2-1,TRBV5-4,16,.,TRBD1
CSVEAVAGVSDTQYF,TGCAGCGTTGAAGCGGTAGCGGGAGTTTCAGATACGCAGTATTTT,TRBJ2-3,TRBV29-1,15,.,TRBD2
CASRSGTLSNQPQHF,TGCGCCAGCAGGTCCGGGACACTAAGCAATCAGCCCCAGCATTTT,TRBJ1-5,TRBV10-2,15,.,.
CASSLETEQFF,TGCGCCAGCAGCTTAGAAACAGAGCAGTTCTTC,TRBJ2-1,TRBV5-1,11,.,.
CASSSPGLAGVTGELFF,TGTGCCAGCAGCTCCCCGGGACTAGCGGGGGTCACCGGGGAGCTGTTTTTT,TRBJ2-2,TRBV5-4,17,once,TRBD2
CASSDSGLNTGELFF,TGTGCCAGCAGTGACTCGGGACTTAACACCGGGGAGCTGTTTTTT,TRBJ2-2,TRBV6-4,15,.,.
CASSLSRAGELFF,TGTGCCAGCAGCTTGAGCCGAGCCGGGGAGCTGTTTTTT,TRBJ2-2,TRBV7-2,13,.,.
CASSFRGRENGELFF,TGTGCCAGCAGCTTCAGGGGGCGCGAGAACGGGGAGCTGTTTTTT,TRBJ2-2,TRBV5-4,15,.,TRBD1
CAWDSSYEQYF,TGTGCGTGGGACAGCTCCTACGAGCAGTACTTC,TRBJ2-7,TRBV30,11,.,TRBD1
CASSYSRGFSYEQYF,TGTGCCAGCAGTTACTCGCGGGGTTTCTCCTACGAGCAGTACTTC,TRBJ2-7,TRBV6-5,15,.,.
CASSLRRPINEQFF,TGTGCCAGCAGTTTAAGGAGACCGATCAATGAGCAGTTCTTC,TRBJ2-1,TRBV6-6,14,.,.
CASSHGTENGYTF,TGTGCCAGCAGCCACGGGACTGAGAATGGCTACACCTTC,TRBJ1-2,TRBV11-1,13,few,.
CASSPGLASYNEQFF,TGTGCCAGTAGTCCGGGACTAGCGTCCTACAATGAGCAGTTCTTC,TRBJ2-1,TRBV19,15,.,TRBD2
CASSLLASSDTQYF,TGTGCCAGCAGCTTATTGGCTAGCTCCGATACGCAGTATTTT,TRBJ2-3,TRBV11-3,14,once,.
CASSLDQGGTTSDF,TGTGCCAGCAGCTTGGATCAGGGGGGTACAACATCAGACTTC,TRBJ2-7,TRBV7-9,14,.,.
CASSLVSQQGLSYEQYF,TGTGCCAGCAGCTTAGTTTCACAACAGGGGTTATCCTACGAGCAGTACTTC,TRBJ2-7,TRBV13,17,.,TRBD1
CASRASGANVLTF,TGTGCCAGCAGGGCTTCTGGGGCCAACGTCCTGACTTTC,TRBJ2-6,TRBV28,13,.,.
CASSLLTSGRYNEQFF,TGTGCCAGCAGCTTACTAACTAGCGGGAGATACAATGAGCAGTTCTTC,TRBJ2-1,TRBV11-2,16,.,TRBD2
CASSQDRTFYGYTF,TGTGCCAGCAGCCAAGACAGGACTTTCTATGGCTACACCTTC,TRBJ1-2,TRBV4-2,14,few,.
CASSLPTTSGRETQYF,TGTGCCAGCAGCTTACCCACGACTAGCGGGAGAGAGACCCAGTACTTC,TRBJ2-5,TRBV11-1,16,.,TRBD2
CASSLRKGASEQYF,TGCGCCAGCAGCCTCAGAAAGGGAGCGTCCGAGCAGTACTTC,TRBJ2-7,TRBV4-1,14,.,.
CASSLQGGQETQYF,TGTGCCAGCAGCCTCCAGGGGGGCCAAGAGACCCAGTACTTC,TRBJ2-5,TRBV7-3,14,.,.
CASVGGSYNEQFF,TGTGCCAGCGTAGGGGGTTCCTACAATGAGCAGTTCTTC,TRBJ2-1,TRBV7-9,13,.,.
CASSLRQPGNTEAFF,TGTGCCAGCAGTCTCCGACAGCCCGGGAACACTGAAGCTTTCTTT,TRBJ1-1,TRBV28,15,.,.
CASRSTESNGYTF,TGTGCCAGCAGGTCCACGGAGTCCAATGGCTACACCTTC,TRBJ1-2,TRBV6-1,13,.,.
CASSSRPPSVGGNEKLFF,TGTGCCAGCAGCTCTAGGCCCCCCTCGGTAGGGGGTAATGAAAAACTGTTTTTT,TRBJ1-4,TRBV7-2,18,.,.
CAIQGGHSGANVLTF,TGTGCCATCCAGGGTGGCCACTCTGGGGCCAACGTCCTGACTTTC,TRBJ2-6,TRBV10-3,15,.,.
CASSLGEYEQYF,TGTGCCAGCAGCTTGGGAGAATACGAGCAGTACTTC,TRBJ2-7,TRBV5-8,12,few,.
CASSLVLASWRSYEQYF,TGTGCCAGCAGCTTAGTGTTAGCCAGTTGGCGCTCCTACGAGCAGTACTTC,TRBJ2-7,TRBV11-3,17,.,.
CASSLGLNRDNEQFF,TGTGCCAGCAGTTTGGGGCTAAACAGGGACAATGAGCAGTTCTTC,TRBJ2-1,TRBV27,15,.,.
CAISESGRDLYNEQFF,TGTGCCATCAGTGAGTCTGGACGGGACTTATACAATGAGCAGTTCTTC,TRBJ2-1,TRBV10-3,16,.,.
CAWSKAGDGNTIYF,TGTGCCTGGAGCAAAGCAGGGGATGGAAACACCATATATTTT,TRBJ1-3,TRBV30,14,few,.
CASSLGSGGGDTQYF,TGTGCCAGCAGCTTAGGGAGCGGCGGGGGAGATACGCAGTATTTT,TRBJ2-3,TRBV5-4,15,once,TRBD2
CAGSPALRVGYTF,TGTGCCGGCAGCCCCGCCCTCAGGGTTGGCTACACCTTC,TRBJ1-2,TRBV5-4,13,.,.
CASSLWSGQGNEKLFF,TGTGCCAGCAGCTTATGGTCGGGACAGGGGAATGAAAAACTGTTTTTT,TRBJ1-4,TRBV7-3,16,.,TRBD1
CASSQDVVAVLRSDEQFF,TGCGCCAGCAGCCAAGATGTCGTAGCGGTCCTGAGGTCTGATGAGCAGTTCTTC,TRBJ2-1,TRBV4-1,18,.,.